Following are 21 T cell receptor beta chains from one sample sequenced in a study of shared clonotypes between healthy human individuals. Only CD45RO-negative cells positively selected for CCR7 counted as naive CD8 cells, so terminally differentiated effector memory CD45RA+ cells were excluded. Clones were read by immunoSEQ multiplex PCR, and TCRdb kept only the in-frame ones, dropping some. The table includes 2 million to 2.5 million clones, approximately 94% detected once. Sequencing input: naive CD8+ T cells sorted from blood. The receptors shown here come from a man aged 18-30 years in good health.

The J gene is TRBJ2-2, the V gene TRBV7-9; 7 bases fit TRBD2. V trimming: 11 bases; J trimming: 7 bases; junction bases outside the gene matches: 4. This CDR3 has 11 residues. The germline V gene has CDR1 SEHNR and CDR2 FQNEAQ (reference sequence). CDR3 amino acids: CAGAGDGELFF. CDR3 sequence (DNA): TGTGCCGGGGCGGGAGACGGGGAGCTGTTTTTT.

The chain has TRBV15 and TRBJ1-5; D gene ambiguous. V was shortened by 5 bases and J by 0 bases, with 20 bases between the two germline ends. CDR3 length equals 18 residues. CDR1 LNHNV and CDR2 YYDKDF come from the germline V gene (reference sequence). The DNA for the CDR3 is TGTGCCACCAGCGGCGAATACGTGCTGGGAGATAGCAATCAGCCCCAGCATTTT. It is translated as CATSGEYVLGDSNQPQHF.

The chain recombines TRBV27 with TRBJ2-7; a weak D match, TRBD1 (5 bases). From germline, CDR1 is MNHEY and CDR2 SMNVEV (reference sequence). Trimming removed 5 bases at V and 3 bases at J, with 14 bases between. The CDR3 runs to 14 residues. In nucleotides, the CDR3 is TGTGCCAGCAGTATGCAGGGTTTTTTCTACGAGCAGTACTTC. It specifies CASSMQGFFYEQYF.

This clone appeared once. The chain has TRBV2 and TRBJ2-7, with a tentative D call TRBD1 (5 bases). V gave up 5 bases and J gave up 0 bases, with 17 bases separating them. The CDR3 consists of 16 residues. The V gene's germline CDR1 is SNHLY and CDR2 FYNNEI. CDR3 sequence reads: CASSPDGAASSYEQYF. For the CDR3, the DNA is TGTGCCAGCAGTCCCGATGGGGCGGCAAGCTCCTACGAGCAGTACTTC. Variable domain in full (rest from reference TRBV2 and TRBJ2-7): EPEVTQTPSHQVTQMGQEVILRCVPISNHLYFYWYRQILGQKVEFLVSFYNNEISEKSEIFDDQFSVERPDGSNFTLKIRSTKLEDSAMYFCASSPDGAASSYEQYFGPGTRLTVT.

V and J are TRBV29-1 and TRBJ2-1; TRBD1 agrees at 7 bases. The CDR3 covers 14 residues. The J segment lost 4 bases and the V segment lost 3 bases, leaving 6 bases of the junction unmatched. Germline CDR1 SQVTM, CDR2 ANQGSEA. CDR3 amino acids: CSVDDRAEYNEQFF. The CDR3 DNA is TGCAGCGTTGATGACAGGGCCGAGTACAATGAGCAGTTCTTC.

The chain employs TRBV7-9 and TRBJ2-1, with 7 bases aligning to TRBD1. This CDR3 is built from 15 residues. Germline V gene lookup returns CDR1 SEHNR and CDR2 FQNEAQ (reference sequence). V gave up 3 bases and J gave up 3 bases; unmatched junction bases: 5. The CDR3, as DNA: TGTGCCAGCAGCTTTCGACAGGGAATCTACAATGAGCAGTTCTTC. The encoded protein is CASSFRQGIYNEQFF.

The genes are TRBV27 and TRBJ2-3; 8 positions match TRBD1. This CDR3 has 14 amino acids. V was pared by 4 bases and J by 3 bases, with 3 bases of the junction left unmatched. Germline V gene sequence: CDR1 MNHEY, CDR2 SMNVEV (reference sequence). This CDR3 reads CASSSGGWTDTQYF. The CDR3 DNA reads TGTGCCAGCAGTTCAGGGGGCTGGACAGATACGCAGTATTTT.

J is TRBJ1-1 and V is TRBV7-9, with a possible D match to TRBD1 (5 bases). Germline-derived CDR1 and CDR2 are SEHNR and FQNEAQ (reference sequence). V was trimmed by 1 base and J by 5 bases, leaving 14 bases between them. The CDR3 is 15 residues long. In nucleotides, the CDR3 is TGTGCCAGCAGCTTAGGATTCGAGGGGCGGACTGAAGCTTTCTTT. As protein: CASSLGFEGRTEAFF.

The CDR3 sequence: CASSRTGDDYYF. In nucleotides, the CDR3 is TGTGCCAGCTCACGGACAGGGGATGACTATTACTTC. V and J are TRBV18 and TRBJ2-5; 9 bases agree with TRBD1. Looked up from germline, CDR1 is KGHSH and CDR2 is LQKENI. Trimming cost V 4 bases and J 14 bases; bases outside gene matches: 8. This CDR3 comprises 12 residues.

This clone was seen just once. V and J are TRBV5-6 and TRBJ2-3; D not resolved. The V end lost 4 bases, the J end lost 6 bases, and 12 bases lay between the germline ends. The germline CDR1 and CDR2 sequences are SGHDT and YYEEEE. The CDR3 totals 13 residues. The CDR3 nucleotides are TGTGCCAGCAGCGTCCTGGCCGGGGATACGCAGTATTTT. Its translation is CASSVLAGDTQYF.

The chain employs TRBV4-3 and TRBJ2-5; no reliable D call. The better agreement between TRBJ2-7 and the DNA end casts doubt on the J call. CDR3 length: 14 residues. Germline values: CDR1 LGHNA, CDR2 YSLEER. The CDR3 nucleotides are TGCGCCAGCAGCCTAGAAAGGAGCTCCTACGAGCAGTACTTC. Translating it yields CASSLERSSYEQYF.

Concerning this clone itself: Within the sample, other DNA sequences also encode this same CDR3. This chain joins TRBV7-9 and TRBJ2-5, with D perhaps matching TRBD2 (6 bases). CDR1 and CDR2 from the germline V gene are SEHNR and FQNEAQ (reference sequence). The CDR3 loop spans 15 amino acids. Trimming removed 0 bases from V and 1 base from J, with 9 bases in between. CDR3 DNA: TGTGCCAGCAGCTTAGCGGGGGGTACCCAAGAGACCCAGTACTTC. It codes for CASSLAGGTQETQYF.

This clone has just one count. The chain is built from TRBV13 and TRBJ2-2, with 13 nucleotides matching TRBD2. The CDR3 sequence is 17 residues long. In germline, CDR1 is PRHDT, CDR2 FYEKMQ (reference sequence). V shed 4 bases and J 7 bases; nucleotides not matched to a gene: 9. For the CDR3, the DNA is TGTGCCAGCAGCTCGACGCAACTAGCGGGAGGGCACGGGGAGCTGTTTTTT. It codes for CASSSTQLAGGHGELFF.

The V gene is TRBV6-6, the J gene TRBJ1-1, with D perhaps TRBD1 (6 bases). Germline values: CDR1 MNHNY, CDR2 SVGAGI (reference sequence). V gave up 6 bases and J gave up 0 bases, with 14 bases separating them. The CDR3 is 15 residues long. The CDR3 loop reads CASSFTQGMNTEAFF. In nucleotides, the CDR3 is TGTGCCAGCAGCTTTACTCAGGGGATGAACACTGAAGCTTTCTTT.

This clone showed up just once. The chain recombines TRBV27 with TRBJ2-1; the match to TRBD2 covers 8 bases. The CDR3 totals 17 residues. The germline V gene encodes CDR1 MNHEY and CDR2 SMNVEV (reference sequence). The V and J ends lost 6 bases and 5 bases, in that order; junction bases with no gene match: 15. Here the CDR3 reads CASRAFRGGDGNNEQFF. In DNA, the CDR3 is TGTGCCAGCAGAGCGTTCCGGGGGGGAGATGGGAACAATGAGCAGTTCTTC.

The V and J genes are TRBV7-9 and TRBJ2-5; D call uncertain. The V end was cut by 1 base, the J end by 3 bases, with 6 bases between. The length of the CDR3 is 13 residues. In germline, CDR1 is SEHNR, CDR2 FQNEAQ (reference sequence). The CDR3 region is CASSLEGKETQYF. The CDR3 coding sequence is TGTGCCAGCAGCTTAGAAGGAAAAGAGACCCAGTACTTC.

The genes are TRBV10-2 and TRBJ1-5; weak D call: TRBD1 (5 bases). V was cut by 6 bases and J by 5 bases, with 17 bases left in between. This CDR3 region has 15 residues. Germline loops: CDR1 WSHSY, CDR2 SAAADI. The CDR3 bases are TGCGCCAGCAGGTGGGGGGGGGATTTCGATCAGCCCCAGCATTTT. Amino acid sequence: CASRWGGDFDQPQHF.

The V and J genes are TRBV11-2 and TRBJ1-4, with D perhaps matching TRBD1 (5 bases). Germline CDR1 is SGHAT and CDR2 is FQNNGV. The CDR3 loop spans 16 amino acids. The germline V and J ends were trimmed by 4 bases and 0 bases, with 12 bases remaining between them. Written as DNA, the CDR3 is TGTGCCAGCAGCTCCGTAGGGGAAGCAACTAATGAAAAACTGTTTTTT. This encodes CASSSVGEATNEKLFF.

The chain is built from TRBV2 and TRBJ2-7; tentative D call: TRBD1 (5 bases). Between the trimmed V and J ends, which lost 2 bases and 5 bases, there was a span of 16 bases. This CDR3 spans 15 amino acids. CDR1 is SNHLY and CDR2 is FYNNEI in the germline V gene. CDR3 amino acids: CASSEPGQYFDEQYF. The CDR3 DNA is TGTGCCAGCAGTGAACCAGGGCAGTACTTCGACGAGCAGTACTTC.

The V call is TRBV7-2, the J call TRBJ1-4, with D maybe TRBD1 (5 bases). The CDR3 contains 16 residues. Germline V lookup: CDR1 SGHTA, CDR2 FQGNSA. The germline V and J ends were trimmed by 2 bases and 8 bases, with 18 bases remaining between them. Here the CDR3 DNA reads TGTGCCAGCAGCTTAAGTGTGGGGGGTGAGGGCGAAAAACTGTTTTTT. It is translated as CASSLSVGGEGEKLFF. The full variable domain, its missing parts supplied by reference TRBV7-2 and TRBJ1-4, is GAGVSQSPSNKVTEKGKDVELRCDPISGHTALYWYRQSLGQGLEFLIYFQGNSAPDKSGLPSDRFSAERTGGSVSTLTIQRTQQEDSAVYLCASSLSVGGEGEKLFFGSGTQLSVL.

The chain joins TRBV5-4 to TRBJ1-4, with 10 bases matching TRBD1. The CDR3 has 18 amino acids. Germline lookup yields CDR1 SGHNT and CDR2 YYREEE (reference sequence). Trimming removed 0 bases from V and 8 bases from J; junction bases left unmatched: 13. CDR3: CASSLDFGTGVSGEKLFF. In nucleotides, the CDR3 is TGTGCCAGCAGCTTGGATTTTGGGACAGGGGTTTCAGGGGAAAAACTGTTTTTT.